Detailed here is one T cell receptor beta chain. As yet, its antigen is unknown. This entry is derived from a study of T-cell memory formation after mild COVID-19. Whole-study findings and limits: Some clones that responded turned up in pre-infection memory, which suggests that cross-reactive memory joined in.

J was trimmed by 7 bases and V by 5 bases; bases with no gene match: 8. The CDR3 loop spans 15 amino acids. The germline CDR1 and CDR2 sequences are MGHRA and YSYEKL. MiXCR, applied by TCRdb to the 5' RACE reads, yields one record per CDR3 protein. This sample has roughly 340,000 distinct CDR3 sequences, with 20% to 25% found just once. The TCR comes from a man aged 18 to 30 who had mild COVID-19 (a few samples of this study predate the infection). Cell type and time point are not known. Specimen: PBMCs or a T cell subset sorted from them (not recorded which). The chain employs TRBV4-1 and TRBJ1-4; 9 nucleotides agree with TRBD1. The CDR3 region has the DNA TGCGCCAGCAGCTTGGTGTCGGGACAGGGTGAAAAACTGTTTTTT. It specifies CASSLVSGQGEKLFF.